The 3 T cell receptor beta chains below were found in one sample sequenced in a study of blood T cell repertoires in COVID-19. Produced via immunoSEQ multiplex PCR; TCRdb's table is partial and in-frame only. Found here are around 80,000 clones, roughly 80% of them singletons; the top ten hold roughly 4.8%. Input material: peripheral blood. The receptors were sampled from an elderly woman with active or convalescent COVID-19.

The chain links TRBV7-9 to TRBJ1-5; 10 bases are shared with TRBD1. Per the germline V gene, CDR1 is SEHNR and CDR2 is FQNEAQ (reference sequence). This CDR3 region has 15 residues. V lost 5 bases and J lost 5; bases outside the gene matches: 6. The CDR3: CASSKGQGKDQPQHF. CDR3 nucleotide sequence: TGTGCCAGCAGCAAGGGACAGGGGAAGGATCAGCCCCAGCATTTT.

The V gene is TRBV5-1, the J gene TRBJ2-7; 12 bases align to TRBD1. V trimming: 3 bases; J trimming: 6 bases; junction bases outside the gene matches: 7. The CDR3 totals 15 residues. CDR1 and CDR2 from the germline V gene are SGHRS and YFSETQ. The CDR3 spells CASSSTGTGGGEQYF. DNA for the CDR3: TGCGCCAGCAGCTCAACCGGGACAGGGGGCGGCGAGCAGTACTTC. Looking up the rest from reference TRBV5-1 and TRBJ2-7 gives the full variable domain: KAGVTQTPRYLIKTRGQQVTLSCSPISGHRSVSWYQQTPGQGLQFLFEYFSETQRNKGNFPGRFSGRQFSNSRSEMNVSTLELGDSALYLCASSSTGTGGGEQYFGPGTRLTVT.

This clone has just one count. J is TRBJ2-3 and V is TRBV6-2 or TRBV6-3; 11 bases line up with TRBD2. V gave up 6 bases and J gave up 1 base; unmatched junction bases: 6. In germline, CDR1 is MNHEY, CDR2 SVGEGT. The CDR3 runs to 16 residues. The CDR3 bases are TGTGCCAGCAGCCAGACTAGCGGGATGGGCACAGATACGCAGTATTTT. Amino acids: CASSQTSGMGTDTQYF.